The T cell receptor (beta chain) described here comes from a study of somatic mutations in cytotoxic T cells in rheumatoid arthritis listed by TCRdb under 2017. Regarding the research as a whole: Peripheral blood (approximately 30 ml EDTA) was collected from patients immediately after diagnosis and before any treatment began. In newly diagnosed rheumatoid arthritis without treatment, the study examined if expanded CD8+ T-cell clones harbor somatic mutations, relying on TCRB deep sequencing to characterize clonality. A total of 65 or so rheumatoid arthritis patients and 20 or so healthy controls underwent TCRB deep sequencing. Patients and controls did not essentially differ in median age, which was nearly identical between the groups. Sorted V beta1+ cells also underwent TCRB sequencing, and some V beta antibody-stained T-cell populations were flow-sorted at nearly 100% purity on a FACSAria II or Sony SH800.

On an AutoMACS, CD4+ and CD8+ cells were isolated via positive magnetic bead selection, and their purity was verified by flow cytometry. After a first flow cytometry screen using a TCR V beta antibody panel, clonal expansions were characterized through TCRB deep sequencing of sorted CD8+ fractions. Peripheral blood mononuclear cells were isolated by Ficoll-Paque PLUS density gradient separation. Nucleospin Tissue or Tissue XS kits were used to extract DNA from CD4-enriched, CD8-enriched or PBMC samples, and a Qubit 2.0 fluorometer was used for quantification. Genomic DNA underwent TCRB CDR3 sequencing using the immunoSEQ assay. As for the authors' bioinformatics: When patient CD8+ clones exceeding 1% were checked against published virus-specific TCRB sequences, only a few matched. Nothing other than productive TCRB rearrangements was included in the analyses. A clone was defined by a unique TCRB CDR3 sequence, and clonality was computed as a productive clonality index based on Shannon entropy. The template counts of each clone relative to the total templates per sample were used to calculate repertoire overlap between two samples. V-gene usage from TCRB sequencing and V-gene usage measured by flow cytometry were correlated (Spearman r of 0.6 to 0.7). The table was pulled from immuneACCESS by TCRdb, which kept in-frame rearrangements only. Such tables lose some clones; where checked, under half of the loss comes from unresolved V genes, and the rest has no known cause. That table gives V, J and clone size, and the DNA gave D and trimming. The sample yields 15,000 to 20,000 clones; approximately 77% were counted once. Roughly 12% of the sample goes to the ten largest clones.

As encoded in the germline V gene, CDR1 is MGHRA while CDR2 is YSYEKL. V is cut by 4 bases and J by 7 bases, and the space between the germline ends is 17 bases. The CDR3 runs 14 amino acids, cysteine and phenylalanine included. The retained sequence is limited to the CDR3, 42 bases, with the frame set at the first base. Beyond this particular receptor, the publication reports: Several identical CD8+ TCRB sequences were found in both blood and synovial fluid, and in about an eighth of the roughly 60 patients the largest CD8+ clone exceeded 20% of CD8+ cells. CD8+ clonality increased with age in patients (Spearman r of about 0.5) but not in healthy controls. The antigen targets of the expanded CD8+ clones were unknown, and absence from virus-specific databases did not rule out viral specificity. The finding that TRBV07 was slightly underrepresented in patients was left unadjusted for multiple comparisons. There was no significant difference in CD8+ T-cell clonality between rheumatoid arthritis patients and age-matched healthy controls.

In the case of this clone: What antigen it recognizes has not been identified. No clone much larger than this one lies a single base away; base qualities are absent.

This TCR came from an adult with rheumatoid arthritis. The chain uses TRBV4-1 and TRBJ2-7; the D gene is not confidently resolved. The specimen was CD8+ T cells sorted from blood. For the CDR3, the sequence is CASSPTLGRREQYF. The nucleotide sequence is TGCGCCAGCAGCCCCACGTTGGGTCGCCGGGAGCAGTACTTC.